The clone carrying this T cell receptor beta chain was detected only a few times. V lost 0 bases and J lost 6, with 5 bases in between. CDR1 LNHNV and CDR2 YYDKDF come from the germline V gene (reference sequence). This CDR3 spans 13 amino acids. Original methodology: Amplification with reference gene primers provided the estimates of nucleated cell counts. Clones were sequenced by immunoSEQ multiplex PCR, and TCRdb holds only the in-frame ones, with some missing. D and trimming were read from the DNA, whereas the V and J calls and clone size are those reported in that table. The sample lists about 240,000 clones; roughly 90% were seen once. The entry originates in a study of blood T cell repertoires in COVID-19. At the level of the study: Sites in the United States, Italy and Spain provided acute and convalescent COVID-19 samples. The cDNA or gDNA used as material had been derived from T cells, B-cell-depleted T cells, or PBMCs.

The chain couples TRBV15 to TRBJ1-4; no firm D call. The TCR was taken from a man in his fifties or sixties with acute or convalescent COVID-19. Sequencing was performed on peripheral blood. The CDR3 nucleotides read TGTGCCACCAGCAGAGATCCCGATGAAAAACTGTTTTTT. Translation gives CATSRDPDEKLFF.